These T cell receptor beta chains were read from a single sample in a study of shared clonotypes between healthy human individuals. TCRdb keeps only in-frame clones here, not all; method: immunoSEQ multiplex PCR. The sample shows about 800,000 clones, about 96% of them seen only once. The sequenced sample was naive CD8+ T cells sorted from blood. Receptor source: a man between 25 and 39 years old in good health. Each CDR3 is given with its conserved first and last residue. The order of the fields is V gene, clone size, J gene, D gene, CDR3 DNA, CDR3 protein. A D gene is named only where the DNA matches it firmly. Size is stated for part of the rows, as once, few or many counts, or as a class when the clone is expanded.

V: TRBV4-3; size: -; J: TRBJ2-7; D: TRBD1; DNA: TGCGCCAGCAGCTCCGGACAGGGGACCTACGAGCAGTACTTC; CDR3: CASSSGQGTYEQYF
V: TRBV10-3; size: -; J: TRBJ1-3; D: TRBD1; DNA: TGTGCCATCAGTGAGAGCTGGACAGGGGGCGAAGGAAACACCATATATTTT; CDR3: CAISESWTGGEGNTIYF
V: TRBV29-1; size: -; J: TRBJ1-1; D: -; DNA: TGCAGCGCGTTCGGACAAGGAACTGAAGCTTTCTTT; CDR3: CSAFGQGTEAFF
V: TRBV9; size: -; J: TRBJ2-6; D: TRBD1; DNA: TGTGCCAGCAGCGGAACGGGACAGGGGCGTGGGGCCAACGTCCTGACTTTC; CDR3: CASSGTGQGRGANVLTF
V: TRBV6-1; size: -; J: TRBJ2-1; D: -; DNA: TGTGCCATCATTAACTCCGGGACATACCTTGAGCAGTTCTTC; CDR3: CAIINSGTYLEQFF
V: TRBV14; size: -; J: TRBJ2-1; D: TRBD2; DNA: TGTGCCAGCAGCCAACACTTAGCGGGAGGGGAGCAGTTCTTC; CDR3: CASSQHLAGGEQFF
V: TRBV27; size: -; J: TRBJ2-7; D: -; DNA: TGTGCCAGCAGTCCGTATTATCGGCTGTGGGAGCAGTACTTC; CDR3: CASSPYYRLWEQYF
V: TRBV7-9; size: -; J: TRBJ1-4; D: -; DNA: TGTGCCAGCAGCTTAGCTCCGACGGGGGACGAAAAACTGTTTTTT; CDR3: CASSLAPTGDEKLFF
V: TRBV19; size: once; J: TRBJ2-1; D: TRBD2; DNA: TGTGCCAGTCCTAGCGGGAGGGCCCGTGAGCAGTTCTTC; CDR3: CASPSGRAREQFF
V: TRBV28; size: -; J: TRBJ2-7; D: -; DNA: TGTGCCAGCAGTCCCTCCAGCTCCTACGAGCAGTACTTC; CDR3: CASSPSSSYEQYF
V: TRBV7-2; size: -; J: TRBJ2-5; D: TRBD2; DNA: TGTGCCAGCAGCCCACAGCTGTGGCGGGAGGGCCGTATAGAGACCCAGTACTTC; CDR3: CASSPQLWREGRIETQYF
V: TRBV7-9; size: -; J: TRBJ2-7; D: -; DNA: TGTGCCAGCAGCACCTACACTGGCCAGTCCTCCTACGAGCAGTACTTC; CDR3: CASSTYTGQSSYEQYF
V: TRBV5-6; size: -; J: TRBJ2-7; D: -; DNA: TGTGCCAGCAGCTTGGCCGGCAGTTCCTACGAGCAGTACTTC; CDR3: CASSLAGSSYEQYF
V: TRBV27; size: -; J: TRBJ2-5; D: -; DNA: TGTGCCAGCAGGTTAACCCTCCAAGAGACCCAGTACTTC; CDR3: CASRLTLQETQYF
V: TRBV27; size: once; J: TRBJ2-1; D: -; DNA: TGTGCCAGCAGTTTATCGACTGGTTACAATGAGCAGTTCTTC; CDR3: CASSLSTGYNEQFF
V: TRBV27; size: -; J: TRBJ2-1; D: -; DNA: TGTGCCAACCTATACCCCGTAAATGAGCAGTTCTTC; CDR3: CANLYPVNEQFF
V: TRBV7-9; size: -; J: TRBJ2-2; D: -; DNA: TGTGCCAGCTCGTTCACCGGGGAGCTGTTTTTT; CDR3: CASSFTGELFF
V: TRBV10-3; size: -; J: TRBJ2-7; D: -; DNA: TGTGCCATCAGTGATTCCCGGGCCCATCGCATGGACGAGCAGTACTTC; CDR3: CAISDSRAHRMDEQYF
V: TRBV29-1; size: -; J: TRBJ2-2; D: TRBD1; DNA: TGCGGGACGACAGGGGTCAACACCGGGGAGCTGTTTTTT; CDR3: CGTTGVNTGELFF
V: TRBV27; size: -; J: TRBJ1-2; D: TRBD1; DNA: TGTGCCAGCACCGGACAGGGGGACTATGGCTACACCTTC; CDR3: CASTGQGDYGYTF
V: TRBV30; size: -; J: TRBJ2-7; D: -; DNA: TGTGCCTGGAGTGAGGGGACCTACGAGCAGTACTTC; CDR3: CAWSEGTYEQYF
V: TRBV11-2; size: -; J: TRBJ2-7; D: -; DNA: TGTGCCAGCAGCTCCGGAGGGGAAGAGCAGTACTTC; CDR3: CASSSGGEEQYF
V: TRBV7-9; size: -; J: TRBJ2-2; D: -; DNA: TGTGCCAGCAGCTTACCTCGGATCGGCACGAACACCGGGGAGCTGTTTTTT; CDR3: CASSLPRIGTNTGELFF
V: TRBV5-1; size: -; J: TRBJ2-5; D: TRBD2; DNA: TGCGCCAGCAGCTTGGCCGGGACTAGCGGGAGGGGGCCCAAAGAGACCCAGTACTTC; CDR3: CASSLAGTSGRGPKETQYF
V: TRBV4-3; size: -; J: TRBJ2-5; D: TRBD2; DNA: TGCGCCAGCAGCCAAGATTTTCCTAGCGGGAGCGGAGAGACCCAGTACTTC; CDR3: CASSQDFPSGSGETQYF
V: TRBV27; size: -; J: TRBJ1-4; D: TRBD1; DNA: TGTGCCAGCAGGGTGGGACAGGGCCCCGGTGAAAAACTGTTTTTT; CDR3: CASRVGQGPGEKLFF
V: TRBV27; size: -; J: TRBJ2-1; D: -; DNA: TGTGCCAGCTCCCTGGGGCTTAGCGAGCAGTTCTTC; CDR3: CASSLGLSEQFF
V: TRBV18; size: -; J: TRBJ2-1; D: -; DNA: TGTGCCAGCTCAAGAATCCCGAGCCATACCTACAATGAGCAGTTCTTC; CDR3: CASSRIPSHTYNEQFF
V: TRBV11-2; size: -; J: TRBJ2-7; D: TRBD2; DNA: TGTGCCAGCAGCTTAGGACTAGCGGAATACTACGAGCAGTACTTC; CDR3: CASSLGLAEYYEQYF
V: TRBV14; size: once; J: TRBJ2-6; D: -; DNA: TGTGCCAGCAGCCAAGTACGGGACAACCCCCCTGGGGCCAACGTCCTGACTTTC; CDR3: CASSQVRDNPPGANVLTF
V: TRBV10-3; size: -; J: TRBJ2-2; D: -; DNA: TGTGCCATCAGTGAAGGCGACAGGAGGGTCGGGGAGCTGTTTTTT; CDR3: CAISEGDRRVGELFF
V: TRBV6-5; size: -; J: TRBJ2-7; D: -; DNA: TGTGCCAGCAGTTCAGGGACATTTTCGGGCTACGAGCAGTACTTC; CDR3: CASSSGTFSGYEQYF
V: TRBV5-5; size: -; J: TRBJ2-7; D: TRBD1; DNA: TGTGCCAGCAGCCCGAGGACAGGGGTCTACGAGCAGTACTTC; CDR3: CASSPRTGVYEQYF
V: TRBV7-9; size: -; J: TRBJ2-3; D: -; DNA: TGTGCCAGCAGCCCGGGTTTGTTAGGATTGGATACGCAGTATTTT; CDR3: CASSPGLLGLDTQYF
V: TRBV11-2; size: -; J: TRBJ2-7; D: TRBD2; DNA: TGTGCCAGCAGCTTCTCACACGGCGAGGGAGCGGGAGTCAACGAGCAGTACTTC; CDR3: CASSFSHGEGAGVNEQYF